This T cell receptor beta chain is drawn from a study of cytomegalovirus exposure and HLA in healthy donors. Study conclusions and caveats: V- and J-gene trimming in TCR beta was tied to a missense DCLRE1C variant by an analysis performed later. Reports showed the classifier diagnosing cytomegalovirus status with high specificity and sensitivity. Excluded: some indistinguishable V segments such as TRBV6-2 and TRBV6-3.

At collection, donors were nominally healthy, but unrecorded immune exposures were probable. The study ran its PCR with 60 Vbeta and 13 Jbeta primers. The repertoire was sequenced with immunoSEQ multiplex PCR; TCRdb's copy has only in-frame clones and lacks some. The data show under 200,000 clones, with roughly four fifths seen just once and 1.5% to 2% held by the top ten. Trimming took 0 bases from V and 3 from J, leaving 6 bases between them. Germline values: CDR1 KGHSH, CDR2 LQKENI. The CDR3 is 13 amino acids. On this clone itself: Antigen: not known.

Material for sequencing was PBMCs. The J gene is TRBJ2-7, the V gene TRBV18; D remains ambiguous. The sequence was obtained from a young woman in good health and CMV-seronegative. In DNA form, the CDR3 reads TGTGCCAGCTCACCACCAACGGTCTACGAGCAGTACTTC. It translates to CASSPPTVYEQYF.